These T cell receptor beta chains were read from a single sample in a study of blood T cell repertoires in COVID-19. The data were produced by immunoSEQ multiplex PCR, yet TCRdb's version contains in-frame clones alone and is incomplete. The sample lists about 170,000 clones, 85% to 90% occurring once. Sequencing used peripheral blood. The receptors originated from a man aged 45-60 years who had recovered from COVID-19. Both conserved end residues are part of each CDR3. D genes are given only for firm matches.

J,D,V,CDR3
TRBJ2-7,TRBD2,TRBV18,CASSPGTSGVGEQYF
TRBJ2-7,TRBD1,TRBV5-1,CASSKTGESDSYEQYF
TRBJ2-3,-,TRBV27,CASSLWGVASTDTQYF
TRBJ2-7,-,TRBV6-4,CATPNLEQYF
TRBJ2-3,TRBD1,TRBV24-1,CATSEPGTGGSTDTQYF
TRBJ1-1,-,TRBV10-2,CASRNFGLGGTEAFF
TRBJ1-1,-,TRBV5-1,CASRRQIRDTEAFF
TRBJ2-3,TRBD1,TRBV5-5,CASSLGPGTGEADTQYF
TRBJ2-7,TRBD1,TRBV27,CASSLPGGYEQYF
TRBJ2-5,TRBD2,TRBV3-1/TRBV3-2,CASSRTSGQQETQYF
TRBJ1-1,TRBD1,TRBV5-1,CASSWGSGTGNTEAFF
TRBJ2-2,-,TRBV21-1,CASSKFHSGGTGELFF
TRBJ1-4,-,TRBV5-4,CASSLGQVNEKLFF
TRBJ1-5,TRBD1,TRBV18,CASSPSGTGANQPQHF
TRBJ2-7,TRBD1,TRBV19,CASSPGTASSYEQYF
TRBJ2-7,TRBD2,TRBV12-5,CASGLAGDRTAYEQYF
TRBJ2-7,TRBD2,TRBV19,CASSKNGGEQYF
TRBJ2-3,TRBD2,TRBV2,CASSVGLAGTDTQYF
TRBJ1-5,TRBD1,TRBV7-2,CASSLEGQGRQPQHF
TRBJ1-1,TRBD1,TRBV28,CASSDPRGRATEAFF
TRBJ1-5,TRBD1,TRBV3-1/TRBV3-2,CASSQGRQGAQPQHF
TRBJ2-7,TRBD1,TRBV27,CASSFGTGLNEQYF
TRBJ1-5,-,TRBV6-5,CASSYGQGHQPQHF
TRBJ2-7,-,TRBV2,CASSLEVYEQYF
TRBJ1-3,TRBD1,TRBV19,CASTVDRFSGNTIYF
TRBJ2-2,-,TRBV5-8,CASSRGRLINTGELFF
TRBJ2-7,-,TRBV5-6,CASSLFTDSYEQYF
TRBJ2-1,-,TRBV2,CASSAPFEQFF
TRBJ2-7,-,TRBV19,CASSIGTGSYEQYF
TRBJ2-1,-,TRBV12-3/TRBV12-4,CASSFRRGGEQFF
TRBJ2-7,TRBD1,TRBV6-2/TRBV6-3,CASSFTGQVFSEQYF